This TCR beta chain originates from a study of T cell responses to AZD1222 COVID-19 vaccine. The germline V gene has CDR1 SGDLS and CDR2 YYNGEE. This CDR3 is built from 12 residues. Trimming took off 2 bases at V and 7 bases at J, with 9 bases between the two ends. Study conclusions and caveats: Donors skewed white British and female; clonal diversity was possibly underestimated.

Sequenced by immunoSEQ multiplex PCR; TCRdb stores in-frame clones only, minus some. In the table there are approximately 190,000 clones, 92% of which are singletons. Turning to this clone: Its antigen is as yet unknown.

This chain joins TRBV9 and TRBJ1-1, with D uncertain. This specimen was peripheral blood, taken on day 0 of AZD1222 vaccination. This receptor was taken from an adult in good health. CDR3 DNA sequence: TGTGCCAGCAGCGTCGGTGGTGGTGAAGCTTTCTTT. The encoded protein is CASSVGGGEAFF.